A single TCR beta chain is shown here with its context. Germline V gene sequence: CDR1 SGDLS, CDR2 YYNGEE. V shed 3 bases and J 8 bases; nucleotides not matched to a gene: 10. The CDR3 totals 14 residues. These data belong to a study of blood T cell repertoires in COVID-19. Turning to the study itself: The United States, Italy and Spain were the sources of the acute and convalescent COVID-19 samples. From T cells, B-cell-depleted T cells, or PBMCs came the material, which was cDNA or gDNA.

Authors' processing steps: How many nucleated cells were present was estimated from reference gene primer amplification. TCRdb's table, derived via immunoSEQ multiplex PCR, lists solely in-frame clones and lacks some. The D gene and trimming were derived from the DNA, and the V and J assignments and clone size from that table. The top ten hold 8.5% to 9.5% of the sample, which has about 260,000 clones, around four fifths seen once. The sample was peripheral blood. This receptor was identified in a woman between 45 and 60 years old who had recovered from COVID-19. This chain uses TRBV9 with TRBJ1-2, with 7 bases lining up with TRBD1. This CDR3 is CASSARDSEWGYTF. DNA for the CDR3: TGTGCCAGCAGCGCTCGGGACAGCGAGTGGGGCTACACCTTC. The whole variable domain, remainder taken from reference TRBV9 and TRBJ1-2, is DSGVTQTPKHLITATGQRVTLRCSPRSGDLSVYWYQQSLDQGLQFLIQYYNGEERAKGNILERFSAQQFPDLHSELNLSSLELGDSALYFCASSARDSEWGYTFGSGTRLTVV.